This TCR beta chain was sequenced for a study of blood T cell repertoires in COVID-19. Measured with immunoSEQ multiplex PCR; TCRdb has only the in-frame clones, and not every one. The table includes some 270,000 clones, 70% to 90% detected once. The CDR3 is 14 amino acids. The germline V gene has CDR1 SGHAT and CDR2 FQNNGV. Trimming cost V 6 bases and J 8 bases; bases outside gene matches: 10. What was sequenced was PBMCs or T cells enriched from blood (not recorded which). The sequence was obtained from a woman in her 50s who had been exposed to COVID-19. The rearrangement joins TRBV11-2 to TRBJ2-1; TRBD2 agrees at 7 bases. CDR3 amino acids: CASSLSGDGDEQFF. The CDR3 DNA reads as TGTGCCAGCAGTCTGAGCGGGGATGGGGATGAGCAGTTCTTC.